This paragraph covers one TCR beta chain sequence. This specimen comes from a study of cytomegalovirus exposure and HLA in healthy donors. PCR employed 60 Vbeta and 13 Jbeta primers. The table came from immunoSEQ multiplex PCR; TCRdb's copy has only in-frame clones and leaves some out. The sample contains about 130,000 clones, over 70% of which appear only once. Whereas donors were nominally healthy upon sampling, unrecorded immune exposures were probable. This CDR3 spans 13 amino acids. Per germline, CDR1 WSHSY and CDR2 SAAADI. Trimming stripped 2 bases from V and 5 bases from J, with 7 bases between.

Sequencing used PBMCs. The source is a woman aged 40 to 49 in good health and CMV-seronegative. The chain couples TRBV10-2 to TRBJ2-1; D unclear. Here the CDR3 reads CASSEAADNEQFF. For the CDR3, the DNA is TGCGCCAGCAGTGAGGCCGCAGACAATGAGCAGTTCTTC.